A selection of T cell receptor beta chains follows, all from one sample in a study of blood T cell repertoires in COVID-19. Assay: immunoSEQ multiplex PCR; the TCRdb copy retains only in-frame clones and omits some. The repertoire includes more than 70,000 clones, approximately 85% of them detected once, and 3.5% to 4.5% sits in the top ten. The source material was peripheral blood. The receptors come from a man in his sixties with acute or convalescent COVID-19. Both conserved end residues are trimmed from each CDR3.

V gene: TRBV7-2; J gene: TRBJ2-3; CDR3 protein: ASSLGGLGTDTQY
V gene: TRBV7-9; J gene: TRBJ2-5; CDR3 protein: ASSSNGGQETQY
V gene: TRBV3-1/TRBV3-2; J gene: TRBJ2-1; CDR3 protein: ASSQVPDRGSEQF
V gene: TRBV7-9; J gene: TRBJ2-1; CDR3 protein: ASSLVAGTSYNEQF
V gene: TRBV5-5; J gene: TRBJ2-3; CDR3 protein: ASSLTGGDTQY
V gene: TRBV7-8; J gene: TRBJ2-5; CDR3 protein: ASSPIATQTQY
V gene: TRBV18; J gene: TRBJ1-4; CDR3 protein: ASSPQGPNEKLF
V gene: TRBV10-1; J gene: TRBJ2-2; CDR3 protein: ASSEQGLAGGTGELF
V gene: TRBV4-3; J gene: TRBJ1-4; CDR3 protein: ASSQDLRQGNEKLF
V gene: TRBV7-6; J gene: TRBJ2-7; CDR3 protein: ASSRMAVGTGAEQY
V gene: TRBV7-9; J gene: TRBJ2-3; CDR3 protein: ASSLASGQGANTQY
V gene: TRBV7-6; J gene: TRBJ2-7; CDR3 protein: ASSLGGSDSYEQY
V gene: TRBV7-2; J gene: TRBJ2-1; CDR3 protein: ASSFLGTGVYNEQF
V gene: TRBV2; J gene: TRBJ2-2; CDR3 protein: ASSETSGRIVGELF
V gene: TRBV5-8; J gene: TRBJ1-2; CDR3 protein: ASSSRATEGYT
V gene: TRBV2; J gene: TRBJ1-2; CDR3 protein: ASSRQGIYGYT
V gene: TRBV9; J gene: TRBJ1-6; CDR3 protein: ASSVARNSPLH
V gene: TRBV5-1; J gene: TRBJ1-4; CDR3 protein: ASSLMPAGGLEKLF
V gene: TRBV6-5; J gene: TRBJ2-1; CDR3 protein: ASRRLSSYNEQF
V gene: TRBV29-1; J gene: TRBJ2-3; CDR3 protein: SVPSGGAPTDTQY
V gene: TRBV9; J gene: TRBJ1-6; CDR3 protein: ASSGSGTGRSPLH
V gene: TRBV2; J gene: TRBJ1-2; CDR3 protein: ASSGAGQGNLGDGYT
V gene: TRBV5-4; J gene: TRBJ1-6; CDR3 protein: ASSLAGRSDGRVRNSPLH
V gene: TRBV9; J gene: TRBJ2-7; CDR3 protein: ASSIPPGQGMYEQY
V gene: TRBV7-8; J gene: TRBJ1-5; CDR3 protein: ASSLAGVGNQPQH
V gene: TRBV30; J gene: TRBJ1-5; CDR3 protein: AWSVQGAQPQH
V gene: TRBV5-4; J gene: TRBJ2-7; CDR3 protein: ASSLAGGTGFYEQY
V gene: TRBV11-2; J gene: TRBJ1-4; CDR3 protein: ASSPASWARVEKLF
V gene: TRBV7-6; J gene: TRBJ2-1; CDR3 protein: ASSLLGRQGVGNEQF
V gene: TRBV9; J gene: TRBJ1-4; CDR3 protein: ASSVGQGNEKLF
V gene: TRBV19; J gene: TRBJ2-1; CDR3 protein: ASSITTGLF
V gene: TRBV7-2; J gene: TRBJ1-4; CDR3 protein: ASSPAGRTATNEKLF
V gene: TRBV27; J gene: TRBJ1-4; CDR3 protein: ASSPGGQPNEKLF
V gene: TRBV7-9; J gene: TRBJ2-7; CDR3 protein: ASSGTGYEQY
V gene: TRBV6-5; J gene: TRBJ2-3; CDR3 protein: ASTSQGARTDTQY
V gene: TRBV27; J gene: TRBJ2-3; CDR3 protein: ASSLSRGGSTDTQY
V gene: TRBV6-5; J gene: TRBJ2-7; CDR3 protein: ASSPQAGGDYEQY
V gene: TRBV6-6; J gene: TRBJ2-2; CDR3 protein: ASSWGDVGLAGELF
V gene: TRBV5-1; J gene: TRBJ2-5; CDR3 protein: ASSPGQGWRQETQY
V gene: TRBV6-1; J gene: TRBJ1-2; CDR3 protein: ASSERSYGYT
V gene: TRBV29-1; J gene: TRBJ1-1; CDR3 protein: SVEGAEAF
V gene: TRBV7-3; J gene: TRBJ2-3; CDR3 protein: ASSLLGSTDTQY
V gene: TRBV9; J gene: TRBJ1-2; CDR3 protein: ASSPTGAGYGYT
V gene: TRBV6-5; J gene: TRBJ2-5; CDR3 protein: ASSSRTSGETQY
V gene: TRBV4-3; J gene: TRBJ1-3; CDR3 protein: ASSQDLTQAGGNTIY
V gene: TRBV5-1; J gene: TRBJ2-3; CDR3 protein: ASSPGGGAIDTQY
V gene: TRBV3-1/TRBV3-2; J gene: TRBJ1-1; CDR3 protein: ASSPYGGRVNTEAF
V gene: TRBV12-2; J gene: TRBJ1-4; CDR3 protein: ASRLRGQGANEKLF
V gene: TRBV10-1; J gene: TRBJ2-3; CDR3 protein: ATGGADTQY
V gene: TRBV2; J gene: TRBJ2-2; CDR3 protein: ASKGTGAVGELF
V gene: TRBV6-4; J gene: TRBJ1-1; CDR3 protein: ASSATGDTEAF
V gene: TRBV11-2; J gene: TRBJ2-1; CDR3 protein: ASSLDRVGNEQF
V gene: TRBV18; J gene: TRBJ1-1; CDR3 protein: ASSPIATTLNTEAF
V gene: TRBV4-3; J gene: TRBJ2-7; CDR3 protein: ASSLRLAGGLEQY
V gene: TRBV4-3; J gene: TRBJ2-2; CDR3 protein: ASSQGQGTGELF
V gene: TRBV10-3; J gene: TRBJ2-5; CDR3 protein: AISDPLGRAGETQY
V gene: TRBV5-8; J gene: TRBJ1-2; CDR3 protein: ASSATAGIGGYT